Each of the 9 T cell receptor beta chains below was sequenced from the same sample in a study of cytomegalovirus exposure and HLA in healthy donors. PCR involved 60 Vbeta and 13 Jbeta primers. The assay was immunoSEQ multiplex PCR, and TCRdb's table has in-frame clones only and misses some. The sample lists some 100,000 clones; around 84% were seen once. The sample consisted of PBMCs. The receptor source for this set is a man between 18 and 35 years old in good health and CMV-seronegative.

The chain employs TRBV19 and TRBJ2-2; 9 positions agree with TRBD2. Germline V gene sequence: CDR1 LNHDA, CDR2 SQIVND (reference sequence). The trim removed 6 bases at V and 0 bases at J, leaving 5 bases unmatched. The CDR3 is 16 residues long. CDR3 sequence (DNA): TGTGCCAGTAGCGTAACTAGCGGGTCGAACACCGGGGAGCTGTTTTTT. Amino acids: CASSVTSGSNTGELFF.

V and J are TRBV28 and TRBJ1-3; 9 positions match TRBD1. This CDR3 contains 14 residues. Per germline, CDR1 MDHEN and CDR2 SYDVKM. With 6 bases clipped from V and 4 bases from J, the junction kept 4 bases outside the gene matches. Written as DNA, the CDR3 is TGTGCCAGCAGCCTAGGACAGGGGGGAAACACCATATATTTT. As protein: CASSLGQGGNTIYF.

The gene calls are TRBV30 and TRBJ1-4; D might be TRBD1 (5 bases). CDR3 size: 12 residues. Trimming stripped 3 bases from V and 8 bases from J, with 10 bases between. Germline CDR1 and CDR2: GTSNPN and SVGIG (reference sequence). The CDR3 is CAWRVRGEKLFF. CDR3 coding DNA: TGTGCCTGGAGGGTTCGGGGGGAAAAACTGTTTTTT.

This chain links TRBV10-2 with TRBJ2-7; D may be TRBD2 (5 bases). Germline loops: CDR1 WSHSY, CDR2 SAAADI. The CDR3 sequence is 13 residues long. Trimming pared 5 bases from V and 6 bases from J, leaving 14 bases between. The CDR3 nucleotides read TGCGCCAGCAGTTCCGCCGGAGGTAGCGAGCAGTACTTC. Protein sequence: CASSSAGGSEQYF.

The rearrangement links TRBV7-9 to TRBJ1-2, with a tentative D call TRBD1 (6 bases). This CDR3 is built from 15 residues. In germline, CDR1 is SEHNR, CDR2 FQNEAQ (reference sequence). V was clipped by 5 bases and J by 5 bases, with 18 bases between them. The CDR3 spells CASSHETRGSYGYTF. The DNA of the CDR3 is TGTGCCAGCAGCCATGAGACCAGGGGATCGTATGGCTACACCTTC.

The CDR3 reads CASSEDRGSNEQYF. CDR3 sequence (DNA): TGTGCCAGCAGTGAGGACCGGGGGAGCAACGAGCAGTACTTC. V and J are TRBV6-1 and TRBJ2-7; D possibly corresponds to TRBD2 (6 bases). Per the germline V gene, CDR1 is MNHNS and CDR2 is SASEGT. The length of the CDR3 is 14 residues. Trimming removed 3 bases at V and 5 bases at J, with 14 bases between.

This chain uses TRBV27 with TRBJ2-2; TRBD1 aligns across 11 bases. V lost 5 bases, J lost 5 bases, and 10 bases stayed unmatched. From germline, CDR1 is MNHEY and CDR2 SMNVEV (reference sequence). The CDR3 extends over 17 amino acids. CDR3 coding DNA: TGTGCCAGCAGTCCGACGGACAGGGGGCGCGGAACCGGGGAGCTGTTTTTT. It is translated as CASSPTDRGRGTGELFF.

The J gene is TRBJ2-6, the V gene TRBV4-1, with D possibly TRBD1 on 6 matching bases. CDR1 and CDR2 (germline): MGHRA, YSYEKL. V was clipped by 4 bases and J by 1 base, with 17 bases between them. The CDR3 covers 18 residues. The DNA for the CDR3 is TGCGCCAGCAGCCGCGTAAGCTCCAGGGGTTCTGGGGCCAACGTCCTGACTTTC. This sequence encodes CASSRVSSRGSGANVLTF.

The CDR3 loop reads CASSSTSGTGITEAFF. CDR3 DNA sequence: TGCGCCAGCAGCAGTACGAGCGGGACAGGGATCACTGAAGCTTTCTTT. V gene TRBV5-1 combines with J gene TRBJ1-1; 9 nucleotides agree with TRBD1. Germline values: CDR1 SGHRS, CDR2 YFSETQ. Germline trimming cut 4 bases from V and 4 bases from J; bases unmatched to any gene: 11. The CDR3 is 16 residues long.